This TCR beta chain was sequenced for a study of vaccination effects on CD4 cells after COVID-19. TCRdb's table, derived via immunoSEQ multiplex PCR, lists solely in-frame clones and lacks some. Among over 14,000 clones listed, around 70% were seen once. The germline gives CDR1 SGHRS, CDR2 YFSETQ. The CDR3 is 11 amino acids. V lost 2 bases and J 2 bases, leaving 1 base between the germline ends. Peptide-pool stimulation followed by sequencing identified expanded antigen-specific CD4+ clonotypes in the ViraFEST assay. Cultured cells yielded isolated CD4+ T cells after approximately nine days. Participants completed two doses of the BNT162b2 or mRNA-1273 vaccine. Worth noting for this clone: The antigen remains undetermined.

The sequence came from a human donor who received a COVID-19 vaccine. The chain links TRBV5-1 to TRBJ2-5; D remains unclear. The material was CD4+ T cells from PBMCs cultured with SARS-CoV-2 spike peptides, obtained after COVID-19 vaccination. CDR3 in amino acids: CASSFQETQYF. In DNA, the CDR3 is TGCGCCAGCAGCTTTCAAGAGACCCAGTACTTC.